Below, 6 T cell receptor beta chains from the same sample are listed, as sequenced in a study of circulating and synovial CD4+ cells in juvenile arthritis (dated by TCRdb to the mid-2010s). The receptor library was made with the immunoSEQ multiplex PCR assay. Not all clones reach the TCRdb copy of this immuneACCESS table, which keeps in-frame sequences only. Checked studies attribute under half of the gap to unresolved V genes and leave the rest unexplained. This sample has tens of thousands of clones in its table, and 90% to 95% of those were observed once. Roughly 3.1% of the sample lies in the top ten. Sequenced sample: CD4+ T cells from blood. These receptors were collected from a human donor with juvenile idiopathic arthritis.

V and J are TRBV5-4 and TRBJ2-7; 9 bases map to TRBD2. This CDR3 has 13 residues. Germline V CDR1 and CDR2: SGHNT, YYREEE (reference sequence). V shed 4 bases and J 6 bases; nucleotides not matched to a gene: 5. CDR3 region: CASSTTSGIEQYF. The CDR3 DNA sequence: TGTGCCAGCAGCACGACTAGCGGAATCGAGCAGTACTTC.

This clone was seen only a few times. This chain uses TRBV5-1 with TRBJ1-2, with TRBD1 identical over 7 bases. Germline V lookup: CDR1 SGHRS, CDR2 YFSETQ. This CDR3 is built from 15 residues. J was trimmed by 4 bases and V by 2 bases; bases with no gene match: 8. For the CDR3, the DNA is TGCGCCAGCAGCTTATCCGGACAGGCATCCTATGGCTACACCTTC. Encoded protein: CASSLSGQASYGYTF.

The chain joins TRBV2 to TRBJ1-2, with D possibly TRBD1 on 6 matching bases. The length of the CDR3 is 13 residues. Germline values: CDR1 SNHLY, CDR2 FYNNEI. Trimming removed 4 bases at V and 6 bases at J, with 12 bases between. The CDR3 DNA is TGTGCCAGCAGTGCCCAGGGGAGGGATGGCTACACCTTC. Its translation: CASSAQGRDGYTF. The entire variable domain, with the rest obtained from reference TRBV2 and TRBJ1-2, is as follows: EPEVTQTPSHQVTQMGQEVILRCVPISNHLYFYWYRQILGQKVEFLVSFYNNEISEKSEIFDDQFSVERPDGSNFTLKIRSTKLEDSAMYFCASSAQGRDGYTFGSGTRLTVV.

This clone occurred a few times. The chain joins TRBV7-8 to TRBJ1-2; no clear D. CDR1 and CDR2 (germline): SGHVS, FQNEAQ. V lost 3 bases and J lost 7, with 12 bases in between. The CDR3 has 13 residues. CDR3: CASSLGITSGYTF. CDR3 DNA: TGTGCCAGCAGCTTGGGGATCACTAGTGGCTACACCTTC.

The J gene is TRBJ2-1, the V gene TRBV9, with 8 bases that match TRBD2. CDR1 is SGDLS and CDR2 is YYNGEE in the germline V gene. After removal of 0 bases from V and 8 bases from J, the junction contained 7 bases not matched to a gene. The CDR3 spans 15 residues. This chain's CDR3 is CASSVALSGRDEQFF. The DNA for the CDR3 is TGTGCCAGCAGCGTAGCTTTGAGCGGGAGAGATGAGCAGTTCTTC. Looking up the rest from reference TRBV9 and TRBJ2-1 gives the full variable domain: DSGVTQTPKHLITATGQRVTLRCSPRSGDLSVYWYQQSLDQGLQFLIQYYNGEERAKGNILERFSAQQFPDLHSELNLSSLELGDSALYFCASSVALSGRDEQFFGPGTRLTVL.

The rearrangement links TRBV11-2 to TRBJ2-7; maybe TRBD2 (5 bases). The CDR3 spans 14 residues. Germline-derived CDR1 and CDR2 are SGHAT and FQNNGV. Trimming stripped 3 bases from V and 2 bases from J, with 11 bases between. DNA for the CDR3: TGTGCCAGCAGCTTGCGGCGGGTCGCCTACGAGCAGTACTTC. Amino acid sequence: CASSLRRVAYEQYF.